Sequencing of this T cell receptor (beta chain) was carried out in a study of CD8+CD57+ T cells in acquired aplastic anemia (dated by TCRdb to the late 2010s). Concerning the study at large: Extracted DNA from sorted CD4+ and CD8+ cells averaged 3.2 ug, ranging from about 0.18 to 27.4 ug. A CD8+CD57+ expansion meant a frequency higher than the mean frequency seen in healthy subjects. The research as a whole found: Around 30 CD8+ CDR3 sequences were shared between patients and controls but appeared highly expressed in patients and within their immunodominant clones. No significant difference in CD8+ Simpson's diversity was found between patients and healthy controls (P=0.060).

TCR beta VDJ combination and CDR3 sequence profiling used genomic DNA as the template. An Illumina HiSeq 2000 was the platform used for TCR repertoire sequencing. Per the source publication's procedure: Repertoire assessment relied on Simpson's diversity index, CDR3 size and DJ length profiles, and TRBV/TRBJ rearrangement plots. The most abundant DNA sequence in the deep sequencing data was taken as the immunodominant clone. CDR3 amino acid sequences were checked for sharing between subjects and were compared against published repertoires and the VDJdb database. TCRdb trimmed public reads at Q25 via fastp, called clones via MiXCR and kept in-frame beta chains. For every CDR3 protein sequence, its rows merge into one entry that carries the most common genes and DNA. These V and J calls derive from TCRdb rather than the authors' analysis. The sample has just over 450,000 distinct CDR3 sequences on record, around 30% of them singletons. The top ten clones comprise about 0.8% of the sample.

Flow cytometry had shown CD8+CD57+ cell expansion in the patients selected for sequencing. Every patient had severe acquired aplastic anemia, diagnosed using the International Study of Aplastic Anemia and Agranulocytosis and Camitta criteria. No therapy had been received by the patients at the time of blood sampling. TCR repertoires of sorted CD4+ and CD8+ blood T cells from severe aplastic anemia patients and healthy subjects were deep-sequenced in the study. Patients were enrolled in the USA under clinicaltrials.gov protocols 00001620, 01623167, 00001397, 00071045, 00081523 and 00961064. Ficoll-Paque density gradient centrifugation was used to isolate peripheral blood mononuclear cells. CD4+ and CD8+ T cells were sorted by FACS or magnetic beads before DNA extraction. Spanning cysteine to phenylalanine, the CDR3 consists of 15 amino acids. Just CDR3 DNA is preserved here, 45 bases in frame from base 1. The germline V gene encodes CDR1 MGHDK and CDR2 SYGVNS. V is trimmed back by 10 bases and J by 5 bases, and the junction contains 15 bases that no gene match accounts for.

This clonotype was recorded at least ten times. Its antigen is still unknown. No base quality information exists; no much larger clone differs at one position. This receptor was obtained from a human donor with aplastic anemia. Material: sorted CD4+, CD8+, or CD8+CD57+ T cells (not recorded which) from PBMCs. The rearrangement combines TRBV25-1 with TRBJ2-7; a stretch of 9 junction bases matches TRBD1. The DNA sequence is given as TGTGCCACCCAAGGCCGGGACAGGGTATTGAACGAGCAGTACTTC. Its protein is CATQGRDRVLNEQYF.